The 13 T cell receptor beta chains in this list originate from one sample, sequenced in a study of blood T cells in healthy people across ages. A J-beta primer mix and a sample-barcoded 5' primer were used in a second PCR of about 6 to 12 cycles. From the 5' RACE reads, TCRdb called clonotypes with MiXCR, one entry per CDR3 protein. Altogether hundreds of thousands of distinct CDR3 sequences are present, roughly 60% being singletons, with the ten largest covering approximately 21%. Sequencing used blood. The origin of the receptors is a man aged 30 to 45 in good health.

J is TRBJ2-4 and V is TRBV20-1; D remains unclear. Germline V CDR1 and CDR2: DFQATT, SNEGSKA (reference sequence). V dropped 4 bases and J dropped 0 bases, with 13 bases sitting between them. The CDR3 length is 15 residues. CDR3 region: CSATSLALAKNIQYF. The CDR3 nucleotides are TGCAGTGCTACCAGCCTGGCTCTAGCCAAAAACATTCAGTACTTC.

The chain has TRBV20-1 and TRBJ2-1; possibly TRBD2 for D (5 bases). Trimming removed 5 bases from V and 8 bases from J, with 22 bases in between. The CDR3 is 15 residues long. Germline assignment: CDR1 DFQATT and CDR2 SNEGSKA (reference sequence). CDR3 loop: CSAGSLVGDGDEQFF. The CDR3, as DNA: TGCAGTGCTGGCTCTTTAGTGGGAGACGGGGATGAGCAGTTCTTC.

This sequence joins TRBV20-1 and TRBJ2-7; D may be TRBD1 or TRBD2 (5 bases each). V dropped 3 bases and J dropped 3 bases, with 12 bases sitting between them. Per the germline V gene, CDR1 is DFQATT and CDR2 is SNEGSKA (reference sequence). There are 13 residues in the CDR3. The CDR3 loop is CSASSGTGYEQYF. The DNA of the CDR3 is TGCAGTGCTAGTTCCGGGACGGGCTACGAGCAGTACTTC.

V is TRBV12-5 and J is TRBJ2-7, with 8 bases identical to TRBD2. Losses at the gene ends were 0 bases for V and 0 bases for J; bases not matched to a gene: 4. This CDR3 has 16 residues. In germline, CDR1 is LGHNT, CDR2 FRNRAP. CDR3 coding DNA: TGTGCTAGTGGTTTGGTAGCGGGAGAGAGCTCCTACGAGCAGTACTTC. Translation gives CASGLVAGESSYEQYF.

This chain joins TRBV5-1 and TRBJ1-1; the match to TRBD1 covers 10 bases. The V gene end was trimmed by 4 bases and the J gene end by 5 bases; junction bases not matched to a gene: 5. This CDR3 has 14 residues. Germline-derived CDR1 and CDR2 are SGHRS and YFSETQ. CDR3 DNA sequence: TGCGCCAGCAGCCCGATGGGACAGGGGACTGAAGCTTTCTTT. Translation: CASSPMGQGTEAFF.

The CDR3 spells CASSYAGGGEKLFF. The CDR3 DNA sequence: TGTGCCAGCAGTTACGCAGGTGGTGGTGAAAAACTGTTTTTT. V is TRBV6-2 or TRBV6-3 and J is TRBJ1-4, with D hard to call. CDR3 length: 14 amino acids. Deletions cut 2 bases from V and 7 bases from J, with 11 bases between. Germline lookup yields CDR1 MNHEY and CDR2 SVGEGT.

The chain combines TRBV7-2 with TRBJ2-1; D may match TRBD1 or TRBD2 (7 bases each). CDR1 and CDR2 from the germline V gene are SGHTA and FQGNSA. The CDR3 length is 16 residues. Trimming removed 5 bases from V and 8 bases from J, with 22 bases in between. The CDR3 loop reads CASSQGGRKLDDEQFF. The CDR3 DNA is TGTGCCAGCAGCCAGGGGGGGCGGAAACTGGACGATGAGCAGTTCTTC.

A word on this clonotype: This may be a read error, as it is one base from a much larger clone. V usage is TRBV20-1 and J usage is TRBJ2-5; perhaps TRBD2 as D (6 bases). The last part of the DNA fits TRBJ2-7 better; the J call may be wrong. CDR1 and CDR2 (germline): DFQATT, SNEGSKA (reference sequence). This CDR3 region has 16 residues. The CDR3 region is CSARVVGVAATYEQYF. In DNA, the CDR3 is TGCAGTGCTAGAGTCGTGGGAGTAGCGGCAACCTACGAGCAGTACTTC.

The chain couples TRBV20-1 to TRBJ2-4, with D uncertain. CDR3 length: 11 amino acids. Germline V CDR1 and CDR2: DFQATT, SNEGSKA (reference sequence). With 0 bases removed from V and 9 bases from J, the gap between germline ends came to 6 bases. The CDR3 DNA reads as TGCAGTGCTAGAGATCGTGGCATTCAGTACTTC. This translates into CSARDRGIQYF.

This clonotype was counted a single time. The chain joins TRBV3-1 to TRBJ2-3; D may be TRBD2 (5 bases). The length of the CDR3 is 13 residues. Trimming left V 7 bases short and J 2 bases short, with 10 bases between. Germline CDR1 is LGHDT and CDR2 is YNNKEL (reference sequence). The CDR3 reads CASNRGHTDTQYF. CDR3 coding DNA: TGTGCCAGCAATCGGGGTCACACAGATACGCAGTATTTT.

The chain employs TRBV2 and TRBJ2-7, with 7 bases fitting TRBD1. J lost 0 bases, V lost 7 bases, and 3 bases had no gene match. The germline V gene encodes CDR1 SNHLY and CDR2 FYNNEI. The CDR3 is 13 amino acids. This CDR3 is CASTGTVSYEQYF. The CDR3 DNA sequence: TGTGCCAGCACCGGGACAGTCTCCTACGAGCAGTACTTC.

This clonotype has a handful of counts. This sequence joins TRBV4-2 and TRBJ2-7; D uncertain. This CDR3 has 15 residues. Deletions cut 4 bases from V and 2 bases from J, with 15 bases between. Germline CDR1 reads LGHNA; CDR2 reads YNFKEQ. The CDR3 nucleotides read TGTGCCAGCAGCCCGGAACGGACGTTCACCTACGAGCAGTACTTC. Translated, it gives CASSPERTFTYEQYF.

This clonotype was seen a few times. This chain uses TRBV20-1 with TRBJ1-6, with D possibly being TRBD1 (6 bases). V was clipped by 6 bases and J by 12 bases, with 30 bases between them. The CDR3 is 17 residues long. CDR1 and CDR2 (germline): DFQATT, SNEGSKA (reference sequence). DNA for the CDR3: TGCAGTGCGCCGTTGACAGGAATCACCCCAAGAGGACAACCCCTCCACTTT. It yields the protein CSAPLTGITPRGQPLHF.